This T cell receptor (beta chain) was identified in a study of cytomegalovirus exposure and HLA in healthy donors. 13 Jbeta primers and 60 Vbeta primers were used for the PCR. Libraries were prepared by immunoSEQ multiplex PCR; TCRdb keeps only in-frame clonotypes and omits some of them. The sample has approximately 150,000 clones, 65% to 80% seen once; the top ten hold approximately 3%. V was clipped by 7 bases and J by 0 bases, with 12 bases between them. Germline CDR1 reads MDHEN; CDR2 reads SYDVKM. The CDR3 length is 14 residues. Material for sequencing was PBMCs. The chain couples TRBV28 to TRBJ2-5; D perhaps matches TRBD2 (6 bases). This TCR was sampled from a male donor in good health and CMV-seronegative. CDR3 sequence (DNA): TGTGCCAGCACCCTGGGGGGTAACCAAGAGACCCAGTACTTC. This gives the protein CASTLGGNQETQYF.